Below, 27 T cell receptor beta chains from the same sample are listed, as sequenced in a study of human CD8 memory T cell subsets. UMI-labeled 5' RACE was used, and it produced the TCR beta libraries. TCRdb re-called the 5' RACE reads with MiXCR, one entry per CDR3 protein. Among over 7,000 distinct CDR3 sequences, 3% to 5% were seen once, and the ten largest hold about 35%. Sequenced sample: CD8+ T cells from PBMCs. Receptors were obtained from a human donor in good health.

This clonotype rates as medium-sized. The chain uses TRBV29-1 and TRBJ2-2; 7 bases map to TRBD2. J was trimmed by 1 base and V by 3 bases; bases with no gene match: 2. CDR3 length: 14 residues. Germline V CDR1 and CDR2: SQVTM, ANQGSEA. The chain's CDR3 is CSVDPSGNTGELFF. The CDR3 nucleotides read TGCAGCGTTGATCCTAGCGGGAACACCGGGGAGCTGTTTTTT.

This clonotype was observed at least ten times. V usage is TRBV5-1 and J usage is TRBJ2-1; D possibly uses TRBD1 or TRBD2 (5 bases each). The CDR3 is 17 residues long. Per the germline V gene, CDR1 is SGHRS and CDR2 is YFSETQ. Trimming cost V 1 base and J 8 bases, with 22 bases left between them. CDR3 nucleotide sequence: TGCGCCAGCAGCTTGAACGGGGCGAGCTCTTCTTGGGATGAGCAGTTCTTC. This codes for CASSLNGASSSWDEQFF.

This clonotype was detected only a few times. This chain links TRBV28 with TRBJ2-5; 10 bases line up with TRBD1. The CDR3 totals 19 residues. Germline assignment: CDR1 MDHEN and CDR2 SYDVKM. J was trimmed by 0 bases and V by 8 bases; bases with no gene match: 18. The DNA of the CDR3 is TGTGCCAGCTCCATTCCCCGACAGGGGGCGCGAATTGACCAAGAGACCCAGTACTTC. Translation gives CASSIPRQGARIDQETQYF. The entire variable domain, with the rest obtained from reference TRBV28 and TRBJ2-5, is as follows: DVKVTQSSRYLVKRTGEKVFLECVQDMDHENMFWYRQDPGLGLRLIYFSYDVKMKEKGDIPEGYSVSREKKERFSLILESASTNQTSMYLCASSIPRQGARIDQETQYFGPGTRLLVL.

This clonotype has at least ten counts. The rearrangement uses TRBV5-1 and TRBJ2-3, with TRBD1 identical over 9 bases. CDR1 is SGHRS and CDR2 is YFSETQ in the germline V gene. CDR3 size: 15 residues. After removal of 6 bases from V and 5 bases from J, the junction contained 10 bases not matched to a gene. The CDR3 here is CASTSGTGLIDTQYF. CDR3 sequence (DNA): TGCGCCAGCACCTCCGGGACAGGGTTGATAGATACGCAGTATTTT.

Relative to its sample, this clonotype is medium-sized. The chain has TRBV28 and TRBJ1-2, with 7 bases aligning to TRBD1. CDR1 MDHEN and CDR2 SYDVKM come from the germline V gene. This CDR3 has 15 residues. The J segment lost 0 bases and the V segment lost 3 bases, leaving 4 bases of the junction unmatched. The CDR3 protein is CASSFMGQTNYGYTF. Here the CDR3 DNA reads TGTGCCAGCAGTTTTATGGGACAGACTAACTATGGCTACACCTTC.

This clonotype was seen many times. The rearrangement links TRBV2 to TRBJ2-5, with D hard to call. This CDR3 spans 16 amino acids. Between the trimmed V and J ends, which lost 1 base and 3 bases, there was a span of 15 bases. Germline V lookup: CDR1 SNHLY, CDR2 FYNNEI. CDR3 in amino acids: CASSEGRRLFEETQYF. The DNA of the CDR3 is TGTGCCAGCAGTGAAGGTCGGCGTCTGTTTGAAGAGACCCAGTACTTC.

This clonotype was counted a few times. The CDR3 bases are TGTGCCAGCAGTCCTATAGTCATGAACACTGAAGCTTTCTTT. Residues: CASSPIVMNTEAFF. J is TRBJ1-1 and V is TRBV28; D is undetermined. This CDR3 comprises 14 residues. Per the germline V gene, CDR1 is MDHEN and CDR2 is SYDVKM. Trimming cost V 5 bases and J 0 bases, with 10 bases left between them.

In its sample, this clonotype was seen many times. CDR3 loop: CASSQTGIPQQYTEAFF. Here the CDR3 DNA reads TGCGCCAGCAGCCAAACAGGAATCCCCCAGCAATACACTGAAGCTTTCTTT. This chain connects TRBV4-3 to TRBJ1-1, with D possibly being TRBD1 (5 bases). The CDR3 extends over 17 amino acids. Germline V gene lookup returns CDR1 LGHNA and CDR2 YSLEER. The germline V and J ends were trimmed by 2 bases and 3 bases, with 19 bases remaining between them.

This clonotype came up many times. J is TRBJ1-3 and V is TRBV12-3 or TRBV12-4, with D hard to call. The V and J ends lost 5 bases and 0 bases respectively, with 20 bases between them. CDR3 length: 18 residues. The CDR3 is CASSHPVNRQFSGNTIYF. The DNA for the CDR3 is TGTGCCAGCAGTCACCCCGTCAATAGGCAGTTCTCTGGAAACACCATATATTTT.

This clonotype is deemed medium-sized. This chain joins TRBV7-9 and TRBJ2-7; TRBD2 might be the D (6 bases). CDR1 and CDR2 from the germline V gene are SEHNR and FQNEAQ (reference sequence). This CDR3 is 15 amino acids long. V was trimmed by 4 bases and J by 0 bases, leaving 13 bases between them. The CDR3 nucleotides are TGTGCCAGCAGCTCCCCGGAGGGGATCTCCTACGAGCAGTACTTC. Translation: CASSSPEGISYEQYF.

The chain carries TRBV28 and TRBJ2-7; 7 positions agree with TRBD1. J gave up 3 bases and V 4 bases, and 9 bases lay outside the gene matches. CDR1 and CDR2 (germline): MDHEN, SYDVKM. The CDR3 covers 15 residues. This CDR3 is CASSYRGRGNYEQYF. For the CDR3, the DNA is TGTGCCAGCAGTTACCGGGGCAGGGGGAACTACGAGCAGTACTTC.

The table lists this clonotype with many counts. The chain carries TRBV20-1 and TRBJ1-1; the D gene is possibly TRBD1 (6 bases). Deletions cut 3 bases from V and 11 bases from J, with 16 bases between. CDR1 DFQATT and CDR2 SNEGSKA come from the germline V gene (reference sequence). CDR3 size: 12 residues. The DNA for the CDR3 is TGCAGTGCTAGCCCCACGGGGGCGCGGGCTTTCTTT. Its translation is CSASPTGARAFF.

As concerns this clonotype: A much larger clone lies a single base off, so this may be a read error. The rearrangement uses TRBV7-9 and TRBJ1-1; D not resolved. This CDR3 contains 14 residues. Germline V CDR1 and CDR2: SEHNR, FQNEAQ (reference sequence). Trimming removed 5 bases at V and 0 bases at J, with 10 bases between. CDR3 nucleotides: TGTGCCAGCAGCCCCACGCGGATGAACACTGAAGCTTTCTTT. Its translation: CASSPTRMNTEAFF.

This clonotype has ten or more counts. The genes are TRBV27 and TRBJ2-1; 10 bases are shared with TRBD1. From germline, CDR1 is MNHEY and CDR2 SMNVEV (reference sequence). CDR3 length: 15 amino acids. V shed 5 bases, J shed 8 bases, and the junction held 9 bases outside the gene matches. DNA of the CDR3: TGTGCCAGCAGTCTCAGACAGGGGGCCATGGATGAGCAGTTCTTC. Its protein is CASSLRQGAMDEQFF.

The table lists this clonotype with many counts. The chain couples TRBV9 to TRBJ2-2; no firm D call. Germline lookup yields CDR1 SGDLS and CDR2 YYNGEE. Trimming took off 4 bases at V and 0 bases at J, with 7 bases between the two ends. The CDR3 sequence is 14 residues long. CDR3 DNA: TGTGCCAGCAGCCCTCGTGCGAACACCGGGGAGCTGTTTTTT. It specifies CASSPRANTGELFF.

This clonotype was observed many times. V gene TRBV28 combines with J gene TRBJ1-5, with D perhaps TRBD1 (6 bases). This CDR3 region has 16 residues. V was shortened by 4 bases and J by 2 bases, with 15 bases between the two germline ends. Germline CDR1 is MDHEN and CDR2 is SYDVKM. The CDR3 sequence is CASSSDRTIRNQPQHF. CDR3 DNA sequence: TGTGCCAGCAGTTCCGACAGGACCATTCGCAATCAGCCCCAGCATTTT.

This clonotype was counted ten times or more. CDR3 in amino acids: CSVRDTGTSEDTGELFF. DNA for the CDR3: TGCAGCGTCAGAGATACCGGGACTAGCGAGGACACCGGGGAGCTGTTTTTT. This chain connects TRBV29-1 to TRBJ2-2; 10 positions match TRBD2. The CDR3 has 17 residues. Germline CDR1 SQVTM, CDR2 ANQGSEA. Germline trimming cut 6 bases from V and 3 bases from J; bases unmatched to any gene: 13.

This clonotype was picked up many times. The genes are TRBV7-9 and TRBJ1-1; D remains unclear. Trimming pared 5 bases from V and 5 bases from J, leaving 15 bases between. The CDR3 loop spans 14 amino acids. Looked up from germline, CDR1 is SEHNR and CDR2 is FQNEAQ (reference sequence). The CDR3 DNA is TGTGCCAGCAGCGAAACAGCGGGGAGGACTGAAGCTTTCTTT. The encoded protein is CASSETAGRTEAFF.

In this sample, this clonotype turned up a few times. The V call is TRBV6-1, the J call TRBJ1-1; no firm D call. Per germline, CDR1 MNHNS and CDR2 SASEGT. Trimming cost V 2 bases and J 3 bases, with 7 bases left between them. The CDR3 contains 13 residues. The CDR3 DNA follows: TGTGCCAGCAGTGAATTACTCTACACTGAAGCTTTCTTT. This sequence encodes CASSELLYTEAFF.

This clonotype was recorded many times. The chain employs TRBV14 and TRBJ2-5; tentative D call: TRBD1 (5 bases). V was pared by 4 bases and J by 4 bases, with 10 bases between. The CDR3 contains 13 residues. From germline, CDR1 is SGHDN and CDR2 FVKESK. This chain's CDR3 is CASSPLGRETQYF. In DNA form, the CDR3 reads TGTGCCAGCAGCCCCTTGGGGCGAGAGACCCAGTACTTC.

Ten or more counts support this clonotype. The chain carries TRBV7-2 and TRBJ2-5; D is possibly TRBD2 (5 bases). CDR1 and CDR2 (germline): SGHTA, FQGNSA. CDR3 size: 14 residues. Between the trimmed V and J ends, which lost 5 bases and 2 bases, there was a span of 12 bases. CDR3 sequence reads: CASSVGAEQETQYF. CDR3 coding DNA: TGTGCCAGCAGCGTCGGAGCGGAGCAAGAGACCCAGTACTTC.

Many counts were recorded for this clonotype. The CDR3 nucleotides read TGCACCAGCAGCCAAGATACGGGACAGGGAAATCAGCCCCAGCATTTT. The encoded protein is CTSSQDTGQGNQPQHF. V usage is TRBV1 and J usage is TRBJ1-5; the table's D gene call, TRBD1, was not cross checked with the DNA. TRBV1 is annotated as a pseudogene. The CDR3 is 16 residues long.

This clonotype is large by share. This chain joins TRBV19 and TRBJ2-1; D unresolved. The CDR3 contains 11 residues. The germline CDR1 and CDR2 sequences are LNHDA and SQIVND (reference sequence). Trimming removed 5 bases from V and 8 bases from J, with 7 bases in between. This chain's CDR3 is CASSARYEQFF. The CDR3 nucleotides are TGTGCCAGTAGTGCCCGCTATGAGCAGTTCTTC.

CDR3 amino acids: CASSYLGTGPDTQYF. The CDR3 DNA reads TGTGCCAGCAGTTATCTGGGGACAGGGCCAGATACGCAGTATTTT. The chain couples TRBV6-2 or TRBV6-3 to TRBJ2-3; 9 bases are a match to TRBD1. The V segment lost 3 bases and the J segment 4 bases; nucleotides outside the gene matches: 5. Germline-derived CDR1 and CDR2 are MNHEY and SVGEGT. This CDR3 is built from 15 residues.

This clonotype was detected ten times or more. The rearrangement uses TRBV19 and TRBJ2-1; no clear D. The CDR3 consists of 13 residues. V lost 8 bases and J lost 0, with 8 bases in between. From germline, CDR1 is LNHDA and CDR2 SQIVND (reference sequence). The CDR3 spells CASHPSSYNEQFF. CDR3 in DNA: TGTGCCAGTCACCCGAGCTCCTACAATGAGCAGTTCTTC.

The table lists this clonotype with many counts. The CDR3 loop reads CASSLGQVIYGYTF. CDR3 bases: TGTGCCAGCAGTTTGGGGCAGGTGATCTATGGCTACACCTTC. The gene calls are TRBV28 and TRBJ1-2, with D possibly matching TRBD1 (5 bases). Germline CDR1 reads MDHEN; CDR2 reads SYDVKM. The CDR3 is 14 amino acids. V lost 3 bases, J lost 4 bases, and 12 bases lay in between.

This clonotype was picked up many times. A junction end diverges from the germline sequence, so it may reflect a read error. In DNA, the CDR3 is TGCAGTGCTATTCCAACGGGGAGGCAAGTGACCCAGTACTTC. Its translation is CSAIPTGRQVTQYF. This chain links TRBV20-1 with TRBJ2-5, with a tentative D call TRBD2 (6 bases). CDR3 size: 14 residues. Germline-derived CDR1 and CDR2 are DFQATT and SNEGSKA (reference sequence).